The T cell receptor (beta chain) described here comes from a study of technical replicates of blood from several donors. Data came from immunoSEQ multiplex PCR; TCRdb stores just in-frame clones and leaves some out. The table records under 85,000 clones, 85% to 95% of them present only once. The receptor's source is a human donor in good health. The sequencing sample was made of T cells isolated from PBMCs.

The DNA for the CDR3 is TGTGCCAGCCGTTCTCTCAGGTCGAAAGAGACCCAGTACTTC. Translation: CASRSLRSKETQYF. The rearrangement joins TRBV11-2 to TRBJ2-5; D ambiguous. Per germline, CDR1 SGHAT and CDR2 FQNNGV. V was pared by 8 bases and J by 3 bases, with 16 bases between. CDR3 length: 14 amino acids.